The 14 T cell receptor beta chains below were found in one sample sequenced in a study of response to subunit inactivated influenza vaccine. TCRdb reanalysed the RT-PCR reads using MiXCR and keeps one entry per CDR3 protein. This sample has roughly 780,000 distinct CDR3 sequences, with roughly 18% found just once. The sample was PBMCs from blood, taken roughly 5 days after vaccination. These receptors all stem from a man aged 45 to 65 who received an inactivated influenza vaccine.

The table lists this clonotype with a few counts. The gene calls are TRBV20-1 and TRBJ1-6; D not resolved. V dropped 6 bases and J dropped 2 bases, with 17 bases sitting between them. The CDR3 is made up of 16 amino acids. Germline CDR1 is DFQATT and CDR2 is SNEGSKA (reference sequence). The chain's CDR3 is CSARTGEEAYNSPLHF. The CDR3 coding sequence is TGCAGTGCAAGGACGGGCGAGGAGGCCTATAATTCACCCCTCCACTTT.

The chain uses TRBV29-1 and TRBJ2-2; 7 bases align to TRBD1. Germline CDR1 is SQVTM and CDR2 is ANQGSEA. The CDR3 has 15 residues. The V segment lost 1 base and the J segment 5 bases; nucleotides outside the gene matches: 7. For the CDR3, the DNA is TGCAGCGTTGAAGTAGGGGGCTTTCGGACCGGGGAGCTGTTTTTT. Translating it yields CSVEVGGFRTGELFF.

This clonotype came up many times. This chain connects TRBV20-1 to TRBJ2-3; unclear D gene. The CDR3 is 14 amino acids. The germline V gene encodes CDR1 DFQATT and CDR2 SNEGSKA (reference sequence). Trimming took 0 bases from V and 1 from J, leaving 8 bases between them. The CDR3 DNA follows: TGCAGTGCTAGAGACGAAGGCCGCACAGATACGCAGTATTTT. It translates to CSARDEGRTDTQYF.

V and J are TRBV6-2 or TRBV6-3 and TRBJ2-5; D may correspond to TRBD1 or TRBD2 (5 bases each). CDR1 and CDR2 from the germline V gene are MNHEY and SVGEGT. The CDR3 totals 13 residues. V gave up 2 bases and J gave up 5 bases, with 9 bases separating them. The CDR3 DNA sequence: TGTGCCAGCAGTTACGGGGGACCGGAGACCCAGTACTTC. This codes for CASSYGGPETQYF.

This clonotype has just a few counts. V usage is TRBV29-1 and J usage is TRBJ1-1; D may be TRBD1 (6 bases). CDR1 SQVTM and CDR2 ANQGSEA come from the germline V gene. Trimming took 4 bases from V and 1 from J, leaving 13 bases between them. The CDR3 extends over 14 amino acids. The CDR3 DNA reads as TGCAGCGTTGCGGGAACAGGGTCGAACACTGAAGCTTTCTTT. Residues: CSVAGTGSNTEAFF.

The chain has TRBV28 and TRBJ1-2; D gene ambiguous. Germline V gene sequence: CDR1 MDHEN, CDR2 SYDVKM. CDR3 length: 14 residues. Trimming took 2 bases from V and 3 from J, leaving 10 bases between them. The CDR3 loop reads CASSLGSRDYGYTF. The CDR3 region has the DNA TGTGCCAGCAGTTTAGGGTCGCGGGACTATGGCTACACCTTC.

In this sample, this clonotype turned up a few times. J is TRBJ2-7 and V is TRBV4-3; D gene uncertain. There are 15 residues in the CDR3. Germline values: CDR1 LGHNA, CDR2 YSLEER. The germline V and J ends were trimmed by 4 bases and 0 bases, with 13 bases remaining between them. This CDR3 is CASSPLASVSYEQYF. Here the CDR3 DNA reads TGCGCCAGCAGCCCATTGGCTAGTGTCTCCTACGAGCAGTACTTC.

This chain uses TRBV19 with TRBJ2-7; D remains ambiguous. The V gene's germline CDR1 is LNHDA and CDR2 SQIVND (reference sequence). V gave up 5 bases and J gave up 4 bases, with 18 bases separating them. This CDR3 is 15 amino acids long. This CDR3 reads CASSVTADTLYEQYF. The CDR3 coding sequence is TGTGCCAGTAGTGTAACAGCAGATACACTTTACGAGCAGTACTTC.

V gene TRBV7-2 combines with J gene TRBJ2-4; D is possibly TRBD1 (5 bases). This CDR3 has 13 amino acids. Germline values: CDR1 SGHTA, CDR2 FQGNSA. The ends were cut back, 1 base at V and 6 bases at J, with 7 bases in the middle. In nucleotides, the CDR3 is TGTGCCAGCAGCTTAGGACAGTTAAACATTCAGTACTTC. Its translation: CASSLGQLNIQYF.

The chain recombines TRBV20-1 with TRBJ2-7; a possible D gene is TRBD1 (6 bases). This CDR3 comprises 12 residues. CDR1 is DFQATT and CDR2 is SNEGSKA in the germline V gene (reference sequence). Trimming removed 6 bases at V and 2 bases at J, with 11 bases between. The CDR3 DNA is TGCAGTGCAAGGGACAAGACCTACGAGCAGTACTTC. It specifies CSARDKTYEQYF.

The chain carries TRBV7-2 and TRBJ2-7, with D perhaps TRBD1 (5 bases). The CDR3 has 15 residues. Germline assignment: CDR1 SGHTA and CDR2 FQGNSA. V was cut by 5 bases and J by 3 bases, with 17 bases left in between. The CDR3 DNA sequence: TGTGCCAGCAGCCGAGTGGCAGGGAAGGGCTACGAGCAGTACTTC. It is translated as CASSRVAGKGYEQYF. The variable domain in full, with the rest retrieved from reference TRBV7-2 and TRBJ2-7, is GAGVSQSPSNKVTEKGKDVELRCDPISGHTALYWYRQSLGQGLEFLIYFQGNSAPDKSGLPSDRFSAERTGGSVSTLTIQRTQQEDSAVYLCASSRVAGKGYEQYFGPGTRLTVT.

This clonotype was counted only a few times. The rearrangement uses TRBV7-8 and TRBJ1-6; no reliable D call. Trimming took 6 bases from V and 5 from J, leaving 14 bases between them. CDR3 length equals 15 residues. Germline V gene data show CDR1 as SGHVS and CDR2 as FQNEAQ. CDR3 amino acids: CASRLIRLDNSPLHF. The CDR3 bases are TGTGCCAGCAGACTTATTAGGCTGGATAATTCACCCCTCCACTTT.

This chain uses TRBV18 with TRBJ2-7; 9 bases are a match to TRBD1. CDR3 size: 15 residues. The germline V gene has CDR1 KGHSH and CDR2 LQKENI. Trimming at V came to 4 bases and at J to 0 bases, leaving 4 bases not matched to a gene. The CDR3 here is CASSQRTGASYEQYF. The CDR3 DNA sequence: TGTGCCAGCTCACAAAGGACAGGGGCCTCCTACGAGCAGTACTTC.

This clonotype was seen more than once but under ten times. The chain has TRBV20-1 and TRBJ2-2; D is unresolved. The ends were cut back, 6 bases at V and 1 base at J, with 15 bases in the middle. The CDR3 loop spans 15 amino acids. Germline assignment: CDR1 DFQATT and CDR2 SNEGSKA (reference sequence). Written as DNA, the CDR3 is TGCAGTGCAACCCCTAACACGCGGAACACCGGGGAGCTGTTTTTT. Protein: CSATPNTRNTGELFF.